Listed below are T cell receptor beta chains from one sample, sequenced in a study of vaccination and CD4 T cells after COVID-19. One entry per CDR3 protein, called by TCRdb with MiXCR from the PCR reads. The table lists approximately 10,000 distinct CDR3 sequences, roughly 36% of them singletons, with around a third in the top ten. Their cognate antigens are unknown. Sample: CD4+ T cells from blood, cultured in vitro. Receptor source: a human donor in good health. Both conserved end residues are part of each CDR3. The order of the fields is J gene, V gene, CDR3 protein.

TRBJ1-1 | TRBV27 | CASSSPGAGTEAFF
TRBJ1-2 | TRBV19 | CASRNTGSQHYGYTF
TRBJ1-5 | TRBV6-5 | CASSYDSNQPQHF
TRBJ1-2 | TRBV6-1 | CASSVGPRDYGYTF
TRBJ1-2 | TRBV6-1 | CASSPGSRGNYGYTF
TRBJ1-1 | TRBV20-1 | CSASAPLNTEAFF
TRBJ1-1 | TRBV10-2 | CASSIREPNTEAFF
TRBJ1-6 | TRBV2 | CASVEGSSSPLHF
TRBJ2-3 | TRBV19 | CASISGGPVDTQYF
TRBJ1-2 | TRBV11-2 | CASRREGAKNGYTF
TRBJ1-1 | TRBV11-2 | CASSFPVNTEAFF
TRBJ2-3 | TRBV29-1 | CSVAGGMDTQYF
TRBJ1-2 | TRBV2 | CASSERNYGYTF
TRBJ1-1 | TRBV7-2 | CASSRSRNMNTEAFF
TRBJ1-6 | TRBV2 | CASGSDNSPLHF
TRBJ2-6 | TRBV12-3/TRBV12-4 | CASSSGANVLTF
TRBJ1-2 | TRBV20-1 | CSASSQETYGYTF
TRBJ2-2 | TRBV19 | CASSMGETVANTGELFF
TRBJ1-1 | TRBV5-1 | CASSLTVNTEAFF
TRBJ1-2 | TRBV27 | CASSSTGIGPGGYTF
TRBJ2-3 | TRBV7-9 | CASSLQAPTDTQYF
TRBJ1-1 | TRBV7-2 | CASSKRGLSNTEAFF
TRBJ1-2 | TRBV6-1 | CASTHDWEGYGYTF
TRBJ1-6 | TRBV9 | CASSVGTLVNSPLHF
TRBJ1-1 | TRBV6-1 | CASSALIGGTEAFF
TRBJ2-1 | TRBV7-6 | CASSPAGGPNNEQFF